The clone carrying this T cell receptor (beta chain) was counted a few times. Its antigen remains unknown. TCRdb independently ran MiXCR on the 5' RACE reads; one entry per CDR3 protein. The sample carries some 54,000 distinct CDR3 sequences, roughly 15% recorded once. The CDR3 covers 13 residues. V was shortened by 6 bases and J by 8 bases, with 16 bases between the two germline ends. Germline CDR1 and CDR2: SQVTM and ANQGSEA. Study observations and caveats: Greatest tumor Treg TCR overlap was with tumor naive CD4+ cells.

Sequencing was done on a sample of naive CD4+ T cells sorted from blood. Noted subset: naive CD4+ T cells, CD4+CD45RA+CD25-. This chain joins TRBV29-1 and TRBJ1-4, with TRBD1 as a possible D gene (6 bases). The sequence was collected from a female donor with breast cancer. DNA of the CDR3: TGCAGCGTGAAAGTACCAGGGGAGGAAAAACTGTTTTTT. It is translated as CSVKVPGEEKLFF.